This T cell receptor beta chain came from a study of blood T cell repertoires in COVID-19. Study at large: Material from acute and convalescent COVID-19 was sourced from the United States, Italy and Spain. The analysed material was cDNA or gDNA that came from T cells, B-cell-depleted T cells, or PBMCs.

Original processing notes: Cell counts per sample came from amplifying reference gene primers. Generated by immunoSEQ multiplex PCR, the TCRdb table keeps only in-frame clones and is missing some. From that table come the V and J calls and clone size; the DNA was used to work out D and trimming. Among around 63,000 clones listed, around 81% were seen once. V lost 6 bases, J lost 0 bases, and 11 bases lay in between. In germline, CDR1 is LGHNT, CDR2 FRNRAP. This CDR3 is built from 15 residues. V usage is TRBV12-5 and J usage is TRBJ1-4; possibly TRBD1 for D (6 bases). The sequenced sample consisted of peripheral blood. The TCR was taken from a man aged 55 to 70 with acute or convalescent COVID-19. In nucleotides, the CDR3 is TGTGCTAGTGGGAGGACAGCCTCAACTAATGAAAAACTGTTTTTT. This gives the protein CASGRTASTNEKLFF.